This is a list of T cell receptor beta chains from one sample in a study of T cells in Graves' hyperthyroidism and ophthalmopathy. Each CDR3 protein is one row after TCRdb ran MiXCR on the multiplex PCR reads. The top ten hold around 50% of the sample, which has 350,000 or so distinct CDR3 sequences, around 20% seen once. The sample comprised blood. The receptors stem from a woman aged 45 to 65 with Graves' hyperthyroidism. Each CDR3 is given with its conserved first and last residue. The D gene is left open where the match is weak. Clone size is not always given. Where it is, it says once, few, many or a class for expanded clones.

CDR3 protein: CASSLAGQGGYF; CDR3 DNA: TGTGCCAGCAGCTTAGCTGGGCAGGGGGGGTATTTT; V gene: TRBV7-9; clone size: .; J gene: TRBJ2-3; CDR3 length: 12; D gene: .
CDR3 protein: CASSLTRREAKDTQYF; CDR3 DNA: TGTGCCAGCAGCTTAACGAGGCGGGAGGCGAAGGATACGCAGTATTTT; V gene: TRBV7-3; clone size: .; J gene: TRBJ2-3; CDR3 length: 16; D gene: TRBD2
CDR3 protein: CASIGDYEQYF; CDR3 DNA: TGTGCCAGCATCGGAGACTACGAGCAGTACTTC; V gene: TRBV27; clone size: many; J gene: TRBJ2-7; CDR3 length: 11; D gene: .
CDR3 protein: CASSLSIYNEQFF; CDR3 DNA: TGTGCCAGCAGCTTGTCTATTTACAATGAGCAGTTCTTC; V gene: TRBV7-9; clone size: few; J gene: TRBJ2-1; CDR3 length: 13; D gene: .
CDR3 protein: CASSLGQGALYGYTF; CDR3 DNA: TGTGCCAGCAGTTTGGGACAGGGGGCACTCTATGGCTACACCTTC; V gene: TRBV12-3/TRBV12-4; clone size: many; J gene: TRBJ1-2; CDR3 length: 15; D gene: TRBD1
CDR3 protein: CASSLKGATYEQYF; CDR3 DNA: TGTGCCAGCAGTTTAAAAGGGGCGACCTACGAGCAGTACTTC; V gene: TRBV28; clone size: many; J gene: TRBJ2-7; CDR3 length: 14; D gene: .
CDR3 protein: CASSFPGIGETQYF; CDR3 DNA: TGTGCCAGCAGCTTTCCAGGGATCGGAGAGACCCAGTACTTC; V gene: TRBV5-5; clone size: many; J gene: TRBJ2-5; CDR3 length: 14; D gene: .
CDR3 protein: CASSLSTNTEAFF; CDR3 DNA: TGTGCCAGCAGCTTATCTACGAACACTGAAGCTTTCTTT; V gene: TRBV5-1; clone size: many; J gene: TRBJ1-1; CDR3 length: 13; D gene: .
CDR3 protein: CASRRLAGGEQYF; CDR3 DNA: TGTGCCAGCAGGAGACTAGCGGGAGGGGAGCAGTACTTC; V gene: TRBV7-2; clone size: many; J gene: TRBJ2-7; CDR3 length: 13; D gene: TRBD2
CDR3 protein: CASSLMDSSYEQYF; CDR3 DNA: TGCGCCAGCAGCTTGATGGACAGCTCCTACGAGCAGTACTTC; V gene: TRBV5-1; clone size: few; J gene: TRBJ2-7; CDR3 length: 14; D gene: .
CDR3 protein: CASSLETSGNEQFF; CDR3 DNA: TGCGCCAGCAGCTTGGAGACTAGCGGAAATGAGCAGTTCTTC; V gene: TRBV5-1; clone size: many; J gene: TRBJ2-1; CDR3 length: 14; D gene: TRBD2
CDR3 protein: CSARYPAGGYEQYF; CDR3 DNA: TGCAGTGCTAGATACCCTGCGGGAGGCTACGAGCAGTACTTC; V gene: TRBV20-1; clone size: many; J gene: TRBJ2-7; CDR3 length: 14; D gene: TRBD2
CDR3 protein: CASSPSTRRGQPQHF; CDR3 DNA: TGTGCCAGCAGTCCCTCTACACGGCGGGGTCAGCCCCAGCATTTT; V gene: TRBV6-1; clone size: many; J gene: TRBJ1-5; CDR3 length: 15; D gene: .
CDR3 protein: CAKTTGGNEQFF; CDR3 DNA: TGTGCCAAAACGACGGGAGGCAATGAGCAGTTCTTC; V gene: TRBV2; clone size: .; J gene: TRBJ2-1; CDR3 length: 12; D gene: TRBD2
CDR3 protein: CAISDASGGRYNEQFF; CDR3 DNA: TGTGCCATCAGTGACGCTAGCGGGGGACGATACAATGAGCAGTTCTTC; V gene: TRBV10-3; clone size: many; J gene: TRBJ2-1; CDR3 length: 16; D gene: TRBD2
CDR3 protein: CASRPGGGAFEQFF; CDR3 DNA: TGTGCCAGCAGGCCAGGGGGGGGGGCCTTTGAGCAGTTCTTC; V gene: TRBV7-9; clone size: few; J gene: TRBJ2-1; CDR3 length: 14; D gene: .
CDR3 protein: CASMTGGTDTQYF; CDR3 DNA: TGTGCCAGCATGACGGGAGGTACAGATACGCAGTATTTT; V gene: TRBV12-3/TRBV12-4; clone size: many; J gene: TRBJ2-3; CDR3 length: 13; D gene: TRBD2
CDR3 protein: CASQRAGGPSTGELFF; CDR3 DNA: TGTGCCAGCCAAAGAGCGGGAGGGCCTTCCACCGGGGAGCTGTTTTTT; V gene: TRBV12-3/TRBV12-4; clone size: many; J gene: TRBJ2-2; CDR3 length: 16; D gene: TRBD2
CDR3 protein: CASSTDRTKNIQYF; CDR3 DNA: TGTGCCAGTAGTACAGACAGAACCAAAAACATTCAGTACTTC; V gene: TRBV19; clone size: few; J gene: TRBJ2-4; CDR3 length: 14; D gene: .
CDR3 protein: CASSYSWRDSPLHF; CDR3 DNA: TGTGCCAGCAGTTACTCGTGGCGGGATTCACCCCTCCACTTT; V gene: TRBV6-6; clone size: .; J gene: TRBJ1-6; CDR3 length: 14; D gene: .
CDR3 protein: CASSYRGLKFEQFF; CDR3 DNA: TGTGCCAGCAGTTACAGGGGGCTCAAATTCGAGCAGTTCTTC; V gene: TRBV27; clone size: many; J gene: TRBJ2-1; CDR3 length: 14; D gene: TRBD1
CDR3 protein: CASSLRGTASGNTIYF; CDR3 DNA: TGTGCCAGCAGTTTAAGGGGGACAGCTTCTGGAAACACCATATATTTT; V gene: TRBV12-3/TRBV12-4; clone size: .; J gene: TRBJ1-3; CDR3 length: 16; D gene: TRBD1